This T cell receptor (beta chain) appears in the sequencing data of a study (dated by TCRdb to 2013 to 2016). Notes on the research overall: The study examined whether tumor-infiltrating Tregs in breast cancer are drawn from blood Tregs or arise in situ by conversion from other CD4+ T cell subsets. Study-level results and caveats: In terms of TCR gene usage, tumor memory CD4+ T cells clustered together with blood and lymph node memory CD4+ cells, as well as with lymph node naive CD4+ cells. Validation in the larger cohort was restricted to a single TCR beta V-J rearrangement rather than whole repertoires. Tumor-infiltrating Treg TCR alpha and beta sequences overlapped most with tumor naive CD4+ T cells, then with blood naive CD4+ T cells.

The Miltenyi Naive CD4+ T Cell Isolation kit was used to purify naive CD4+ T cells, and Tregs were depleted with CD25 microbeads. Tregs, naive and memory CD4+ T cells from tumor, blood and ipsilateral draining lymph nodes of a few breast cancer patients underwent full-length TCR alpha and beta sequencing. Tumor tissue and lymph nodes obtained from ipsilateral axillary dissection were perfused with PBS, minced and then digested with collagenase I and hyaluronidase. FACS confirmed that the sorted cell populations were more than 90% pure. Full-length TCR variable regions were amplified by 5' RACE PCR using constant-region reverse primers, and then by semi-nested PCR using Nested Universal Primer A. The ReliaPrep RNA Cell Miniprep System was used to extract total RNA, which was then reverse transcribed into 5'RACE-ready cDNA with the SMARTer RACE 5'/3' Kit. Multiplex adaptors were used to barcode full-length TCR alpha and beta libraries, and the barcoded libraries were sequenced on an Illumina MiSeq. As for the original processing: Sequencing data were pooled across the five patients for each of nine subset-tissue groups and compared by unsupervised clustering of TCR gene usage. The Morisita-Horn index was used to calculate repertoire similarity, with shared sequences weighted by how much each contributed to each repertoire. In TCRdb, the public reads were trimmed at Q25 with fastp and aligned with MiXCR, with productive beta chains retained. Every entry covers one CDR3 protein and lists the most common genes and DNA from its rows. The V and J calls reflect TCRdb's pipeline rather than the authors' work. This sample has nearly 55,000 distinct CDR3 sequences in its table, and 24% of those were observed once. Of the sample, approximately 3.3% is held by the ten largest clones.

The germline V gene encodes CDR1 SGHRS and CDR2 YFSETQ. V was cut back by 0 bases and J by 8 bases, leaving a gap of 11 bases between them. Taken from cysteine to phenylalanine, the CDR3 has 13 residues. Only the CDR3 region is kept as DNA, spanning 39 bases read in frame from base 1. Points on this clonotype: What this receptor recognizes is not known. The input lacks base qualities; no much larger clone sits a single base away.

The sequence was collected from a female donor with breast cancer. Input material: tumor-infiltrating naive CD4+ T cells sorted from the breast tumor. The intended sense of this specimen's cell subset or site label: naive CD4+ T cells, CD4+CD45RA+CD25-. The V and J segments used are TRBV5-1 and TRBJ1-2; tentative D gene TRBD1, with 5 bases matching. The CDR3 amino acid sequence is: CASSLVSGEGYTF. At the DNA level, the sequence is TGCGCCAGCAGCTTGGTCTCGGGGGAGGGCTACACCTTC.